This TCR beta chain stems from a study of radiation and T cells in renal cell carcinoma. Study observations and caveats: Top tumor clonotypes rose in blood 2 weeks post-radiation, then contracted.

Sequencing was performed with immunoSEQ multiplex PCR; in TCRdb, only in-frame clones are kept and a portion is missing. In the table there are 150,000 or so clones, roughly 87% of which are singletons. Stated time point: blood 2 weeks post-SBRT. Treatment specified: 15 Gy SBRT to primary tumor, nephrectomy 4 weeks later. Radiation-treated patients gave blood at baseline, week 2 and week 4. The germline CDR1 and CDR2 sequences are LNHDA and SQIVND (reference sequence). V lost 0 bases and J lost 4, with 13 bases in between. The CDR3 length is 15 residues. Of note for this clone: No antigen is known for it.

The source material was blood, sampled from a patient whose treatment included radiotherapy and nephrectomy. This rearrangement joins TRBV19 to TRBJ2-7; D is unresolved. The sequence derives from a woman aged 45-65 years with renal cell carcinoma. The chain's CDR3 is CASSIDLGSTYEQYF. In DNA form, the CDR3 reads TGTGCCAGTAGTATAGATCTAGGTTCCACGTACGAGCAGTACTTC.